Listed here are 5 T cell receptor beta chains from one sample, sequenced in a study of T cells in Graves' hyperthyroidism and ophthalmopathy. Authors of the study amplified TCR beta CDR3 regions from RNA transcripts. When the TCR CDR3 underwent first-round RT-PCR, the HTBI primer set was used. TCRdb processed the multiplex PCR reads anew with MiXCR; each CDR3 protein has one entry. The repertoire includes a few hundred thousand distinct CDR3 sequences, roughly 50% of them detected once, and roughly 7.7% sits in the top ten. The sample comprised peripheral blood or thyroid tissue (not recorded which). The source is a young woman with Graves' hyperthyroidism.

This clonotype occurred many times. The V call is TRBV7-2, the J call TRBJ2-7; D remains unclear. CDR1 is SGHTA, CDR2 FQGNSA, per germline. The CDR3 spans 16 residues. V lost 1 base and J lost 0, with 13 bases in between. CDR3: CASSLDPARSSYEQYF. The CDR3 DNA reads TGTGCCAGCAGCTTAGACCCAGCGAGAAGCTCCTACGAGCAGTACTTC.

The chain has TRBV20-1 and TRBJ1-2; D is uncertain. The CDR3 is 9 amino acids. Germline V gives CDR1 DFQATT, CDR2 SNEGSKA (reference sequence). V shed 4 bases and J shed 10 bases, with 7 bases lying between them. CDR3 amino acids: CSAKIDYTF. The CDR3 DNA is TGCAGTGCTAAGATTGACTACACCTTC.

The chain recombines TRBV19 with TRBJ1-4; D may be TRBD1 (5 bases). Germline values: CDR1 LNHDA, CDR2 SQIVND (reference sequence). The CDR3 is 14 amino acids. V was cut by 5 bases and J by 8 bases, with 15 bases left in between. CDR3 loop: CASSRSSGTEKLFF. The CDR3 nucleotides are TGTGCCAGTAGTCGATCTAGCGGGACGGAAAAACTGTTTTTT.

This clonotype was picked up many times. The chain uses TRBV4-1 and TRBJ2-7; D perhaps matches TRBD1 (6 bases). This CDR3 has 17 amino acids. V was trimmed by 2 bases and J by 1 base, leaving 18 bases between them. In germline, CDR1 is MGHRA, CDR2 YSYEKL. The DNA of the CDR3 is TGCGCCAGCAGCCAACGGATGTTTTGGACAGATTCCTACGAGCAGTACTTC. It codes for CASSQRMFWTDSYEQYF.

About this clonotype itself: With a much larger clone just one base away, this may be a read error. Written as DNA, the CDR3 is TGTGCCATTAAGGGACAAGGGAGCGAAAAACTGTCTTTT. Its translation: CAIKGQGSEKLSF. The chain carries TRBV10-3 and TRBJ1-4; tentatively, D is TRBD1 (6 bases). Germline assignment: CDR1 ENHRY and CDR2 SYGVKD. The CDR3 is made up of 13 amino acids.